These T cell receptor beta chains were read from a single sample in a study of CD8+CD57+ T cells in acquired aplastic anemia. In TCRdb, the reads were re-called with MiXCR into one record per CDR3 protein. The sample holds 150,000 to 200,000 distinct CDR3 sequences, about 50% seen once. Material for sequencing was sorted CD4+, CD8+, or CD8+CD57+ T cells (not recorded which) from PBMCs. The source of these receptors is a human donor with aplastic anemia. The CDR3 runs from the conserved cysteine through the conserved F or W. Fields, in order: clone size, J gene, V gene, D gene, CDR3 DNA, CDR3 protein. D genes are given only for firm matches. Some rows mark clone size as missing; the rest say once, few, many or name a class of expanded clone.

. | TRBJ2-7 | TRBV2 | TRBD1 | TGTGCCAGCAGACCCGGGACAGGGATCACTCACGAGCAGTACTTC | CASRPGTGITHEQYF
many | TRBJ1-1 | TRBV4-3 | . | TGCGCCAGCAGCCAAACAGAGAACACTGAAGCTTTCTTT | CASSQTENTEAFF
once | TRBJ2-3 | TRBV19 | TRBD1 | TGTGCCAGTAGTCGTGAAAGGGACAGGGGGACAGATACGCAGTATTTT | CASSRERDRGTDTQYF
few | TRBJ2-7 | TRBV15 | . | TGTGCCACCAGCAGAGATTTAGGGCAGGACGGGCAGTACTTC | CATSRDLGQDGQYF
. | TRBJ1-1 | TRBV2 | . | TGTGCCAGCATCGAGGGGGGTATCTTCACTGAAGCTTTCTTT | CASIEGGIFTEAFF
many | TRBJ2-2 | TRBV9 | . | TGTGCCAGCAGCCCCACGGAGGCCATCGTAAGATCCACCGGGGAGCTGTTTTTT | CASSPTEAIVRSTGELFF
once | TRBJ2-1 | TRBV11-1 | . | TGTGCCAGCAGCCCCCCGGGTGCCTCGGGCGATGAGCAGTTCTTC | CASSPPGASGDEQFF
. | TRBJ2-2 | TRBV12-3/TRBV12-4 | . | TGTGCCAGCAGTTTTGCCCGGGCGAACACCGGGGAGCTGTTTTTT | CASSFARANTGELFF
medium-sized | TRBJ2-2 | TRBV15 | TRBD1 | TGTGCCACCACCGGACAGGGTGAGGGGACCGGGGAGCTGTTTTTT | CATTGQGEGTGELFF
. | TRBJ2-7 | TRBV15 | TRBD1 | TGTGCCACCAGCAGAGAAATAGCAGGGGGCGCTGGTTACGAGCAGTACTTC | CATSREIAGGAGYEQYF
many | TRBJ2-1 | TRBV2 | . | TGTGCCAGCAGTGCGGGGACCCCCCGGGAGCAGTTCTTC | CASSAGTPREQFF
many | TRBJ2-5 | TRBV2 | TRBD1 | TGTGCCAGCAGCCCCAGGGGGCCAAGGACTCTTCAAGAGACCCAGTACTTC | CASSPRGPRTLQETQYF
. | TRBJ2-7 | TRBV12-3/TRBV12-4 | TRBD1 | TGTGCCAGCAGTTTCCCCGCCAGGACAGGGGGCTCCGAGCAGTACTTC | CASSFPARTGGSEQYF
. | TRBJ2-2 | TRBV11-2 | . | TGTGCCAGCATTGGGCTAGCCGGGAACACCGGGGAGCTGTTTTTT | CASIGLAGNTGELFF
many | TRBJ2-7 | TRBV12-3/TRBV12-4 | . | TGTGCCAGCAGTTCCAGGGTCTACGAGCAGTACTTC | CASSSRVYEQYF
. | TRBJ1-1 | TRBV7-2 | TRBD1 | TGTGCCAGCAGCTGGGACAGGGCCGTTGAAGCTTTCTTT | CASSWDRAVEAFF
. | TRBJ1-1 | TRBV2 | . | TGTGCCAGCGTGGGGGCGGCGGGCCCTAACACTGAAGCTTTCTTT | CASVGAAGPNTEAFF
many | TRBJ1-1 | TRBV7-9 | . | TGTGCCAGCAGCCGCGGACCCACCGACACTGAAGCTTTCTTT | CASSRGPTDTEAFF
. | TRBJ2-3 | TRBV29-1 | . | TGCAGCGTTGGCGCGGTCAGAAGCACAGATACGCAGTATTTT | CSVGAVRSTDTQYF
many | TRBJ1-5 | TRBV19 | TRBD1 | TGTGCCAGTAGTAACCTATGGACAGGGGTCAATCAGCCCCAGCATTTT | CASSNLWTGVNQPQHF
. | TRBJ1-4 | TRBV6-5 | . | TGTGCCAGCAGTTTTATCGGTGGAAAACTGTTTTTT | CASSFIGGKLFF
. | TRBJ1-1 | TRBV3-1 | TRBD1 | TGTGCCAGCAGCCAATTTCAGGACAGGGATGTACGAGCTTTCTTT | CASSQFQDRDVRAFF
many | TRBJ2-7 | TRBV12-3/TRBV12-4 | TRBD1 | TGTGCCAGCAGTCCGACAGGGGGCGAGGACGAGCAGTACTTC | CASSPTGGEDEQYF
. | TRBJ2-2 | TRBV19 | TRBD1 | TGTGCCAGTAGTATGGGGCCCAACAGGGGCGGGGAGCTGTTTTTT | CASSMGPNRGGELFF
. | TRBJ2-6 | TRBV10-3 | . | TGTGCCATCAGTGAGTCGACCGGGGGTAGCTCTGGGGCCAACGTCCTGACTTTC | CAISESTGGSSGANVLTF
few | TRBJ1-5 | TRBV18 | TRBD1 | TGTGCCAGCTCACCTTTCAGGGGGGAGCCCCAGCATTTT | CASSPFRGEPQHF
. | TRBJ1-3 | TRBV29-1 | . | TGCATGGGGAGTGGAGGGTGGTCTGGAAACACCATATATTTT | CMGSGGWSGNTIYF
many | TRBJ2-2 | TRBV7-9 | TRBD2 | TGTGCCAGCAGCTTAGAAGGGAGGGACACCGGGGAGCTGTTTTTT | CASSLEGRDTGELFF
. | TRBJ2-3 | TRBV24-1 | . | TGTGCCACCAGTGACCGTCCCCCATACACAGATACGCAGTATTTT | CATSDRPPYTDTQYF